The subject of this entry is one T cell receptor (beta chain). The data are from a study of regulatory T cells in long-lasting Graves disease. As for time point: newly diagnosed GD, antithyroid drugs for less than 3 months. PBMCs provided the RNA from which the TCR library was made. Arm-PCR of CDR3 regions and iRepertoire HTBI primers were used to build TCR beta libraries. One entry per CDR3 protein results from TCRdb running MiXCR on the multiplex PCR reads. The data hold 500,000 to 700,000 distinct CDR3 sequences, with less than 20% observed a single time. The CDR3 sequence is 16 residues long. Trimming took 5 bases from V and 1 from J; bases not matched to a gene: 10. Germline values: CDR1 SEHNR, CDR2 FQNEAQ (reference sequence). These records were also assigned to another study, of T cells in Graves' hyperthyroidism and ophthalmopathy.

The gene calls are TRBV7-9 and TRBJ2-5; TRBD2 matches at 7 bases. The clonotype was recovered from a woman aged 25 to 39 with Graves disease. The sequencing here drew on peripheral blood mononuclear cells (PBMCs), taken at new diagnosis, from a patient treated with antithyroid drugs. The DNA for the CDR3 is TGTGCCAGCAGCCCACGCCCACGGGAGGCCCAAGAGACCCAGTACTTC. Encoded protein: CASSPRPREAQETQYF.